This TCR beta chain appears in the sequencing data of a study of regulatory T cells in long-lasting Graves disease. Time point described: newly diagnosed GD, antithyroid drugs for less than 3 months. Generation of the TCR library employed RNA extracted from PBMCs. Whole-study findings and limits: Those with persistent disease had in common more public clonotypes (about 3,000) than new patients (approximately 920).

Arm-PCR of CDR3 regions and iRepertoire HTBI primers were the basis on which TCR beta libraries were built. MiXCR was run by TCRdb on the multiplex PCR reads, yielding one entry per CDR3 protein. The sample records roughly 610,000 distinct CDR3 sequences, about 16% being singletons. This clonotype was seen many times. The antigen is not known. V was clipped by 3 bases and J by 1 base, with 16 bases between them. This CDR3 has 16 amino acids. CDR1 and CDR2 (germline): LNHDA, SQIVND (reference sequence). These same data were also listed under a study on T cells in Graves' hyperthyroidism and ophthalmopathy.

The sample here was peripheral blood mononuclear cells (PBMCs), taken at new diagnosis, from a patient treated with antithyroid drugs. The origin of this receptor is a man younger than 30 with Graves disease. This chain joins TRBV19 and TRBJ2-7; tentatively, D is TRBD1 or TRBD2 (5 bases each). The CDR3 nucleotides read TGTGCCAGTAGTATGGTCGGCGGGCCAGGGTCCTACGAGCAGTACTTC. It codes for CASSMVGGPGSYEQYF.